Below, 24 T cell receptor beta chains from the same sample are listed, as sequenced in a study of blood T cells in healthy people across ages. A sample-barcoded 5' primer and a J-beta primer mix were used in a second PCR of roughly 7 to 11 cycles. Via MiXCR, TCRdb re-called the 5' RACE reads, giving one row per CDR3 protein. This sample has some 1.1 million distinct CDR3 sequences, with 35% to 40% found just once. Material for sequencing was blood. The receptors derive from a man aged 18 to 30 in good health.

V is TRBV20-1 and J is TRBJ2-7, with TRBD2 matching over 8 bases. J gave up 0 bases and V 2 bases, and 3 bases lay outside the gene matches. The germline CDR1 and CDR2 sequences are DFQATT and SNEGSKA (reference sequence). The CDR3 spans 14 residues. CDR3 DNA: TGCAGTGCTAGATTAACTAGCGGCTCCTACGAGCAGTACTTC. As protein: CSARLTSGSYEQYF.

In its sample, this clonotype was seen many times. The CDR3 region is CSVEVGGTSGNEQFF. The CDR3 DNA follows: TGCAGCGTTGAAGTTGGAGGGACTAGCGGCAATGAGCAGTTCTTC. The chain uses TRBV29-1 and TRBJ2-1, with 11 bases identical to TRBD2. The germline V gene has CDR1 SQVTM and CDR2 ANQGSEA. The V gene end was trimmed by 1 base and the J gene end by 6 bases; junction bases not matched to a gene: 5. CDR3 size: 15 residues.

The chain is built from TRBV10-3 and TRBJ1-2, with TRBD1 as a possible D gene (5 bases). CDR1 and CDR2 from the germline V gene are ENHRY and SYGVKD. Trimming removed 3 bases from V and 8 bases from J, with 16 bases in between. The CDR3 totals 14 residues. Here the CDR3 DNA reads TGTGCCATCAGTGACAGGACAAACTATGGAGGCTACACCTTC. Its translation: CAISDRTNYGGYTF.

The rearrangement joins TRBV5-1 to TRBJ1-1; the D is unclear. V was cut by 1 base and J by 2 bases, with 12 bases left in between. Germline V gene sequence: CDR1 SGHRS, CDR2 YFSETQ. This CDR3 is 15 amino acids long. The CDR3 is CASSLTAVTNTEAFF. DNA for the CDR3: TGCGCCAGCAGCTTGACAGCAGTTACAAACACTGAAGCTTTCTTT. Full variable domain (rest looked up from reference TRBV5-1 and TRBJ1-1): KAGVTQTPRYLIKTRGQQVTLSCSPISGHRSVSWYQQTPGQGLQFLFEYFSETQRNKGNFPGRFSGRQFSNSRSEMNVSTLELGDSALYLCASSLTAVTNTEAFFGQGTRLTVV.

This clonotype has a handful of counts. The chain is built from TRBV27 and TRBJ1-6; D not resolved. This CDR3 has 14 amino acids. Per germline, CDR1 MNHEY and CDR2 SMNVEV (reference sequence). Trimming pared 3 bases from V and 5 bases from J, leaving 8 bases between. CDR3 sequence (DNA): TGTGCCAGCAGTTTTTGGGCTGATAATTCACCCCTCCACTTT. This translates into CASSFWADNSPLHF.

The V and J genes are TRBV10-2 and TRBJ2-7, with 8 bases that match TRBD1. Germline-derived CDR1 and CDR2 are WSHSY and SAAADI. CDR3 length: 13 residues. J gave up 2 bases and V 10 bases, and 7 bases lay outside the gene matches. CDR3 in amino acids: CATSDRDPYEQYF. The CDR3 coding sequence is TGCGCCACCTCGGACAGGGACCCCTACGAGCAGTACTTC.

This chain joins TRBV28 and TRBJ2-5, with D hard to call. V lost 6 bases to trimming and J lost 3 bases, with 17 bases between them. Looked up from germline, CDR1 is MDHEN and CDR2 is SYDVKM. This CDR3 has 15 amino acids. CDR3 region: CASSPMTYLEETQYF. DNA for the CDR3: TGTGCCAGCAGCCCTATGACATATTTAGAAGAGACCCAGTACTTC.

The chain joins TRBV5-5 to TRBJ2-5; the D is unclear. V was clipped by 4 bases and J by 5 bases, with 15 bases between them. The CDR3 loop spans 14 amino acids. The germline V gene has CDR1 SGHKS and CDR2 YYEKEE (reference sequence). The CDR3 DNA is TGTGCCAGCAGCGTGACCCCAGTTCGGGAGACCCAGTACTTC. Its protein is CASSVTPVRETQYF.

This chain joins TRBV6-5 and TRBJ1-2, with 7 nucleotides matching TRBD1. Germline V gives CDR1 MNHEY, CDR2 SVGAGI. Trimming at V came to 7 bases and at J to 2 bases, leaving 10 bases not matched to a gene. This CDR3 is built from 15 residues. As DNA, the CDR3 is TGTGCCAGCATCAACCCGGGACAGAACAACTATGGCTACACCTTC. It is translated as CASINPGQNNYGYTF.

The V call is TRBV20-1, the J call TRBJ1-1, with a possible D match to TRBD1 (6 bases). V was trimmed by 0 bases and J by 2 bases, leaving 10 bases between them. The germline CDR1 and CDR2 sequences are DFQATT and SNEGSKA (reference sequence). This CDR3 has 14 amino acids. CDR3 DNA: TGCAGTGCTAGAGATAGACAGGACAACACTGAAGCTTTCTTT. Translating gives CSARDRQDNTEAFF.

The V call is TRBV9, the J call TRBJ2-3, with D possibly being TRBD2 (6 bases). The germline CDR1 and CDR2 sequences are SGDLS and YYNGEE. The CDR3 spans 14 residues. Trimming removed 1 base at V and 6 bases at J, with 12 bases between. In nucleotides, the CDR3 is TGTGCCAGCAGCGTACAGGGAGGAAGGGATACGCAGTATTTT. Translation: CASSVQGGRDTQYF. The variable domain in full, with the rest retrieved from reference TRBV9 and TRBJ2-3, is DSGVTQTPKHLITATGQRVTLRCSPRSGDLSVYWYQQSLDQGLQFLIQYYNGEERAKGNILERFSAQQFPDLHSELNLSSLELGDSALYFCASSVQGGRDTQYFGPGTRLTVL.

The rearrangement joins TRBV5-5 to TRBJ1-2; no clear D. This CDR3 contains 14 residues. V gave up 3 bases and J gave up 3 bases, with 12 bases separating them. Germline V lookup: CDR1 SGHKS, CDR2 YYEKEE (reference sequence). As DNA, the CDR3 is TGTGCCAGCAGCTCCCCCCCGGGAGACTATGGCTACACCTTC. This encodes CASSSPPGDYGYTF.

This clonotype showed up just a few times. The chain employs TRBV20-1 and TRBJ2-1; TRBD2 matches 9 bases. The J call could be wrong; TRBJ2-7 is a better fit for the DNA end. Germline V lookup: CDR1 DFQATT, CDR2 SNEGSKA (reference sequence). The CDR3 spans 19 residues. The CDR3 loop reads CSARPPLGETSGSYNEQYF. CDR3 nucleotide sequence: TGCAGTGCTAGACCACCCCTTGGAGAGACTAGCGGATCCTACAATGAGCAGTACTTC.

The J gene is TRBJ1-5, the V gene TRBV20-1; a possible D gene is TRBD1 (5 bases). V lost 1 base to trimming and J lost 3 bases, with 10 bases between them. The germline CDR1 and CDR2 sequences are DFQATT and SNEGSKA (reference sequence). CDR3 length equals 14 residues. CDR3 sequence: CSARVTGNNQPQHF. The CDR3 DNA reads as TGCAGTGCTAGAGTAACAGGAAACAATCAGCCCCAGCATTTT.

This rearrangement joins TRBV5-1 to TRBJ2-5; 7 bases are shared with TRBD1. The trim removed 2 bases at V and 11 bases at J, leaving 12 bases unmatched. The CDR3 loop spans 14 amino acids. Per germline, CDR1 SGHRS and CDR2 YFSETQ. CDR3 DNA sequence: TGCGCCAGCAGCTTCGGACAGGAGGTTCACCAGCAGTACTTC. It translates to CASSFGQEVHQQYF.

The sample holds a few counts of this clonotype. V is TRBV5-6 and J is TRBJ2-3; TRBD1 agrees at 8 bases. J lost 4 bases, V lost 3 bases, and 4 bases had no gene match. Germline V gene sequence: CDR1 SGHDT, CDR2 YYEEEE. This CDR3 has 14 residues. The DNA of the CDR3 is TGTGCCAGCAGCTACAGGGGGTTTGCAGATACGCAGTATTTT. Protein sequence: CASSYRGFADTQYF.

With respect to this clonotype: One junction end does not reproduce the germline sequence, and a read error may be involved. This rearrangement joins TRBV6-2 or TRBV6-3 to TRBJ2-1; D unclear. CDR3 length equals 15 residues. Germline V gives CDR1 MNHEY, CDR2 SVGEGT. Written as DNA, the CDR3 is TGTGCCGGCAGCAAAAACTCTTTAACCTACAATGAGCAGTTCTTC. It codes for CAGSKNSLTYNEQFF.

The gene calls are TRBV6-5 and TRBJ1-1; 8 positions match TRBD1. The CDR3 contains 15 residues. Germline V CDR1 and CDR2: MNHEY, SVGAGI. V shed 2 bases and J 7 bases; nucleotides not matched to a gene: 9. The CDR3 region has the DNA TGTGCCAGCAGTTACGAGGGTACAGGGGGTGATGAAGCTTTCTTT. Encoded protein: CASSYEGTGGDEAFF.

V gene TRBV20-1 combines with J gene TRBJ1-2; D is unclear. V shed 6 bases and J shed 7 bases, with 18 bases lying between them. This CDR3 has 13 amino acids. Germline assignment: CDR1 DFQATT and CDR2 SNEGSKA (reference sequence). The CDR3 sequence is CSAEGSREGGYTF. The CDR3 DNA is TGCAGTGCGGAGGGAAGTAGGGAAGGTGGCTACACCTTC.

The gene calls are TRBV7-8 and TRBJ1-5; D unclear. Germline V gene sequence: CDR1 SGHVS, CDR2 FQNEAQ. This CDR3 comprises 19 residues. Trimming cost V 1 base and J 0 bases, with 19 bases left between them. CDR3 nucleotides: TGTGCCAGCAGCTTAGGGAGGGCGCGTCTCACTTATAGCAATCAGCCCCAGCATTTT. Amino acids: CASSLGRARLTYSNQPQHF.

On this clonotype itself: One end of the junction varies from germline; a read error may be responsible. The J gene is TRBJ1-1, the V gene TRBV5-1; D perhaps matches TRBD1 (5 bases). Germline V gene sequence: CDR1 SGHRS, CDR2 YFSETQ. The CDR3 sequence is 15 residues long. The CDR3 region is CAGSLGRGVNTEAFF. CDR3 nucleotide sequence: TGCGCCGGCAGCTTGGGGCGCGGGGTGAACACTGAAGCTTTCTTT.

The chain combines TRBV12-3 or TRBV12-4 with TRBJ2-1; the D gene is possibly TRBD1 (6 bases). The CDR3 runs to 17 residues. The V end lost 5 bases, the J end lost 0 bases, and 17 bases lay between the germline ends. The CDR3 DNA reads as TGTGCCAGCAGTCCACCTAGGGGGAGCAGCTCCTACAATGAGCAGTTCTTC. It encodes CASSPPRGSSSYNEQFF.

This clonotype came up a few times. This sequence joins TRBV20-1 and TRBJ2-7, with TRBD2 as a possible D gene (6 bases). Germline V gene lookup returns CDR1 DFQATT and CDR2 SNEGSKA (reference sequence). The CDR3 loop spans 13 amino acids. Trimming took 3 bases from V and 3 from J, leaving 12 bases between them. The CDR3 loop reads CSASEGEVYEQYF. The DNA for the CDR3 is TGCAGTGCTAGTGAAGGGGAGGTCTACGAGCAGTACTTC.

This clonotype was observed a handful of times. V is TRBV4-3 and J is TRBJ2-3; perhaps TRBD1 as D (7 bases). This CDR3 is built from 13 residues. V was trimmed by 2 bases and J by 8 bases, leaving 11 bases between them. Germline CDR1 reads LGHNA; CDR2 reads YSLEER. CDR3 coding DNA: TGCGCCAGCAGCCAATCAGGGGGAGGTACGCAGTATTTT. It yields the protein CASSQSGGGTQYF.